Listed below are T cell receptor beta chains from one sample, sequenced in a study of blood T cell repertoires in COVID-19. Clones were read by immunoSEQ multiplex PCR, and TCRdb kept only the in-frame ones, dropping some. The table has 65,000 to 70,000 clones, around 82% seen once. Sequencing used peripheral blood. The source of these receptors is a woman aged 60-70 years with acute or convalescent COVID-19. The CDR3 runs from the conserved cysteine through the conserved F or W. D genes are given only for firm matches. Size tells how often a clone was seen (once, few, many) or the class of an expanded clone, and some rows leave it out.

CASRIAGSNNEQFF | TGTGCCAGCAGGATAGCGGGAAGCAACAATGAGCAGTTCTTC | - | TRBV6-5 | TRBD2 | TRBJ2-1
CASSQVVLRVEKLFF | TGCGCCAGCAGCCAAGTTGTCTTGCGTGTTGAAAAACTGTTTTTT | once | TRBV4-1 | - | TRBJ1-4
CASSSMDQGNSPLHF | TGCGCCAGCAGCTCGATGGACCAGGGGAATTCACCCCTCCACTTT | - | TRBV5-1 | - | TRBJ1-6
CASSQASSGGASTDTQYF | TGTGCCAGCAGCCAGGCTTCTAGCGGGGGGGCGAGCACAGATACGCAGTATTTT | - | TRBV4-2 | TRBD2 | TRBJ2-3
CASSIEQNSPLHF | TGTGCCAGTAGTATAGAGCAGAATTCACCCCTCCACTTT | few | TRBV19 | - | TRBJ1-6
CASSLDPGQAYGYTF | TGTGCCAGCAGCTTAGACCCGGGACAGGCCTATGGCTACACCTTC | - | TRBV11-2 | TRBD1 | TRBJ1-2
CASSLGQGSTEAFF | TGCGCCAGCAGCCTTGGACAGGGGAGCACTGAAGCTTTCTTT | - | TRBV5-1 | TRBD1 | TRBJ1-1
CASSQGWRGGPSTDTQYF | TGTGCCAGCAGCCAAGGCTGGCGCGGGGGCCCGAGCACAGATACGCAGTATTTT | - | TRBV3-1/TRBV3-2 | - | TRBJ2-3
CASSPRTQGTHEQYF | TGTGCCAGCTCACCACGGACACAGGGGACCCACGAGCAGTACTTC | once | TRBV18 | TRBD1 | TRBJ2-7
CASSQGMGYGYTF | TGTGCCAGCAGCCAGGGCATGGGCTATGGCTACACCTTC | few | TRBV5-4 | - | TRBJ1-2
CASSPGWWYGYTF | TGTGCCAGCAGCCCAGGGTGGTGGTATGGCTACACCTTC | once | TRBV3-1/TRBV3-2 | - | TRBJ1-2
CASRVLPNTEAFF | TGTGCCAGCAGGGTACTGCCGAACACTGAAGCTTTCTTT | - | TRBV2 | - | TRBJ1-1
CASSSGLGSGGLGYEQYF | TGCGCCAGCAGCTCCGGTCTGGGTAGCGGGGGGCTTGGCTACGAGCAGTACTTC | - | TRBV4-1 | TRBD2 | TRBJ2-7
CSVGLQGYEQYF | TGCAGCGTGGGGTTACAGGGGTACGAGCAGTACTTC | - | TRBV29-1 | TRBD1 | TRBJ2-7
CASSSNERTLDNEQFF | TGTGCCAGCAGCTCCAACGAGCGGACTCTCGACAATGAGCAGTTCTTC | - | TRBV7-9 | - | TRBJ2-1
CASSSTYEQYF | TGTGCCAGCAGCTCCACTTACGAGCAGTACTTC | - | TRBV11-2 | - | TRBJ2-7
CAINDDRAGTEAFF | TGTGCCATCAACGACGACAGGGCGGGCACTGAAGCTTTCTTT | few | TRBV10-3 | TRBD1 | TRBJ1-1
CATLQQGEQPQHF | TGTGCCACACTTCAACAGGGGGAACAGCCCCAGCATTTT | once | TRBV6-5 | TRBD1 | TRBJ1-5
CSVEESGELFF | TGCAGCGTGGAGGAATCCGGGGAGCTGTTTTTT | few | TRBV29-1 | - | TRBJ2-2
CASSLGRVENTIYF | TGTGCCAGCAGCTTAGGCAGGGTTGAAAACACCATATATTTT | - | TRBV7-2 | - | TRBJ1-3
CASSMTGYEQYF | TGTGCCAGCAGCATGACAGGGTACGAGCAGTACTTC | - | TRBV12-3/TRBV12-4 | TRBD1 | TRBJ2-7
CATSDLYAGARPANYGYTF | TGTGCCACCAGTGATTTGTATGCAGGGGCCCGACCCGCTAACTATGGCTACACCTTC | - | TRBV24-1 | - | TRBJ1-2
CASSPRLGGYEQYF | TGTGCCAGCAGCCCCCGCCTCGGTGGCTACGAGCAGTACTTC | - | TRBV3-1/TRBV3-2 | - | TRBJ2-7
CASSLTGDNYGYTF | TGTGCCAGCAGCTTGACAGGGGATAACTATGGCTACACCTTC | - | TRBV7-2 | TRBD1 | TRBJ1-2
CASLQGTYNSPLHF | TGTGCCAGCCTCCAGGGGACCTATAATTCACCCCTCCACTTT | - | TRBV6-6 | - | TRBJ1-6
CASSYSTGAGTEAFF | TGTGCCAGCAGTTACTCTACAGGGGCAGGCACTGAAGCTTTCTTT | - | TRBV6-5 | TRBD1 | TRBJ1-1
CAISGYRGQDYGYTF | TGTGCCATCAGTGGGTATCGTGGGCAGGACTATGGCTACACCTTC | - | TRBV10-3 | - | TRBJ1-2
CATSDSGVAGYTF | TGTGCCACCAGTGATTCCGGGGTAGCTGGCTACACCTTC | - | TRBV24-1 | - | TRBJ1-2
CASSPDRDQPQHF | TGTGCCAGCAGCCCCGACAGGGATCAGCCCCAGCATTTT | - | TRBV5-6 | TRBD1 | TRBJ1-5
CSGRRQGGNTIYF | TGCAGCGGCAGGCGACAGGGCGGAAACACCATATATTTT | - | TRBV29-1 | TRBD1 | TRBJ1-3
CASSLLSPGRALNSPLHF | TGTGCCAGCAGTCTATTGTCTCCCGGCAGGGCCCTCAATTCACCCCTCCACTTT | - | TRBV27 | - | TRBJ1-6
CASSLGQGALEQYF | TGCGCCAGCAGCTTGGGACAGGGGGCTCTCGAGCAGTACTTC | once | TRBV5-1 | TRBD1 | TRBJ2-7
CASSVKGNEQFF | TGCGCCAGCAGTGTGAAGGGGAATGAGCAGTTCTTC | few | TRBV10-2 | - | TRBJ2-1
CASSEGQGDTQYF | TGTGCCAGCAGTGAAGGGCAGGGAGATACGCAGTATTTT | - | TRBV6-1 | - | TRBJ2-3
CASSLDTSQPQHF | TGTGCCAGCAGCTTAGACACCAGTCAGCCCCAGCATTTT | - | TRBV7-6 | - | TRBJ1-5
CASSSYSGSGNTIYF | TGTGCCAGCAGTTCTTACAGCGGCTCTGGAAACACCATATATTTT | - | TRBV6-5 | - | TRBJ1-3
CASSLWTGVKNYGYTF | TGTGCCAGCAGCCTCTGGACGGGGGTGAAGAACTATGGCTACACCTTC | few | TRBV3-1/TRBV3-2 | - | TRBJ1-2
CASTVQGAGYTF | TGTGCCAGCACCGTACAAGGGGCTGGCTACACCTTC | - | TRBV6-6 | - | TRBJ1-2
CASSRREGMETQYF | TGTGCCAGCAGCCGGAGGGAGGGTATGGAGACCCAGTACTTC | - | TRBV3-1/TRBV3-2 | TRBD2 | TRBJ2-5
CASSQEGRGGSEQFF | TGCGCCAGCAGCCAAGAAGGGCGGGGGGGCTCGGAGCAGTTCTTC | - | TRBV4-1 | TRBD2 | TRBJ2-1
CASSQDLARDYGYTF | TGTGCCAGCAGCCAAGATCTCGCCAGGGACTATGGCTACACCTTC | - | TRBV3-1/TRBV3-2 | - | TRBJ1-2
CASSQAAGGEKLFF | TGCGCCAGCAGCCAAGCGGCAGGGGGTGAAAAACTGTTTTTT | - | TRBV4-1 | TRBD1 | TRBJ1-4
CASSTTGTATNEKLFF | TGTGCCAGCAGCACTACAGGGACCGCAACTAATGAAAAACTGTTTTTT | once | TRBV11-2 | - | TRBJ1-4
CASSVVGGANTGELFF | TGTGCCAGCAGCGTAGTTGGGGGCGCGAACACCGGGGAGCTGTTTTTT | - | TRBV9 | - | TRBJ2-2
CASSLDGVGAEKLFF | TGTGCCAGCAGCTTAGATGGGGTTGGGGCCGAAAAACTGTTTTTT | - | TRBV7-2 | - | TRBJ1-4
CALGERGQSGNTIYF | TGTGCCTTAGGGGAGAGGGGGCAATCTGGAAACACCATATATTTT | - | TRBV5-4 | TRBD1 | TRBJ1-3
CAISAGTSTGELFF | TGTGCCATCAGCGCCGGGACTAGCACCGGGGAGCTGTTTTTT | - | TRBV10-3 | TRBD2 | TRBJ2-2
CASSQQGWGEAFF | TGTGCCAGCAGCCAGCAGGGGTGGGGTGAAGCTTTCTTT | - | TRBV14 | - | TRBJ1-1
CSVHGQGVFTEAFF | TGCAGCGTCCACGGGCAGGGGGTATTCACTGAAGCTTTCTTT | - | TRBV29-1 | TRBD1 | TRBJ1-1
CASSDMTYGSTGNTIYF | TGTGCCAGCAGTGATATGACGTACGGGAGTACGGGAAACACCATATATTTT | - | TRBV6-1 | - | TRBJ1-3